The clone carrying this T cell receptor beta chain was seen more than once but under ten times. Its antigen is not identified. These data belong to a study of vaccination and CD4 T cells after COVID-19. Looking at the study overall: Cells were stimulated with overlapping spike peptide pools from SARS-CoV-2, HCoV-NL63, HCoV-OC43 and HCoV-229E.

Cultured CD4+ T-cell DNA underwent Oncomine TCR Beta short-read sequencing. TCRdb re-called the PCR reads through MiXCR, storing one row per CDR3 protein. The data show 15,000 to 20,000 distinct CDR3 sequences, about half seen once. V was pared by 4 bases and J by 5 bases, with 4 bases of the junction left unmatched. The V gene's germline CDR1 is DFQATT and CDR2 SNEGSKA (reference sequence). The CDR3 extends over 13 amino acids. Time point specified: late sampling 161 to 241 days after vaccination in three convalescent patients. Treatment: approximately 10-day PBMC culture with coronavirus spike peptide pools or control peptides (ViraFEST assay). Peptide pools at approximately 9.9 ug/ml and IL-2 at around 10 IU/ml were added to cultures of two million PBMCs per well. Findings of the study overall: SARS-CoV-2-reactive clonotype medians increased from around 19 to 38, not significantly.

The chain is built from TRBV20-1 and TRBJ2-3; 9 positions match TRBD2. The source was CD4+ T cells from blood, cultured in vitro, collected about 7 months after SARS-CoV-2 vaccination. The receptor was derived from a human donor who had recovered from COVID-19. The CDR3 DNA reads as TGCAGTGCTAACCCGCGGGGGGGAGATACGCAGTATTTT. The encoded protein is CSANPRGGDTQYF.